This T cell receptor (beta chain) originates from a study of vaccination and CD4 T cells after COVID-19. Study-wide context: Two mRNA vaccine doses were given, either BNT162b2 or mRNA-1273. Either a CEFX pool, an HIV-1 Nef pool, or no peptide was added to control cultures.

Sequenced with the Oncomine TCR Beta short-read assay was DNA taken from cultured CD4+ T cells. It was from cultured CD4+ T cells that genomic DNA was extracted. TCRdb redid the calling of the PCR reads with MiXCR, one entry per CDR3 protein. The data contain 8,900 or so distinct CDR3 sequences, roughly a third of them singletons. With V trimmed by 5 bases and J by 1 base, 11 bases remained unmatched. The germline V gene has CDR1 DFQATT and CDR2 SNEGSKA (reference sequence). The CDR3 runs 17 residues. Indicated treatment: approximately 9-day PBMC culture with coronavirus spike peptide pools or control peptides (ViraFEST assay). From the unexposed donor, CD4+ T cells were collected ahead of the COVID-19 pandemic (2011-2018). The authors swapped half the medium for fresh IL-2 medium on days 3 and 7. This clonotype came up a few times. Antigen: not known.

The source of this sequence is a human donor in good health. The sequenced sample was CD4+ T cells from blood, cultured in vitro. V usage is TRBV20-1 and J usage is TRBJ2-1, with TRBD2 matching over 10 bases. CDR3 loop: CSAPRGELAGSYNEQFF. The CDR3 coding sequence is TGCAGTGCTCCGCGGGGCGAACTAGCGGGGTCCTACAATGAGCAGTTCTTC.